Listed below are T cell receptor beta chains from one sample, sequenced in a study of blood T cell repertoires in COVID-19. Here immunoSEQ multiplex PCR was the method, and the copy in TCRdb shows in-frame clones only, minus some. This sample yields roughly 62,000 clones, of which roughly 84% are seen a single time; roughly 20% belongs to the top ten. Source material: peripheral blood. These receptors were collected from a woman at least 80 years old with active or convalescent COVID-19. The CDR3 runs from the conserved cysteine through the conserved F or W. Each record gives: V gene, D gene, clone size, J gene, CDR3 length, CDR3 protein, CDR3 DNA. D genes are given only for firm matches. Clone sizes are given selectively: once, few, many, or a class where the clone is expanded.

TRBV11-3	TRBD1	.	TRBJ2-5	13	CASRPQGSETQYF	TGTGCCAGCAGACCACAGGGGAGTGAGACCCAGTACTTC
TRBV7-3	.	.	TRBJ2-6	15	CASSKDSSGANVLTF	TGTGCCAGCAGCAAGGACAGCTCTGGGGCCAACGTCCTGACTTTC
TRBV5-1	TRBD2	.	TRBJ2-7	15	CASSLGASGVDEQYF	TGCGCCAGCAGCTTGGGGGCTAGCGGGGTTGACGAGCAGTACTTC
TRBV29-1	TRBD1	.	TRBJ1-2	14	CSVEAGGLNYGYTF	TGCAGCGTTGAAGCAGGGGGCCTGAACTATGGCTACACCTTC
TRBV2	TRBD1	.	TRBJ1-5	12	CASSYMGQLQHF	TGTGCCAGCAGTTACATGGGACAGCTCCAGCATTTT
TRBV5-8	.	.	TRBJ1-3	15	CASSWGGGPGNTIYF	TGTGCCAGCAGCTGGGGGGGAGGCCCTGGAAACACCATATATTTT
TRBV9	.	.	TRBJ1-3	13	CASSDTSGNTIYF	TGTGCCAGCAGCGACACCTCTGGAAACACCATATATTTT
TRBV15	TRBD1	.	TRBJ1-1	14	CATSPNRQGTEAFF	TGTGCCACCAGCCCAAATCGACAGGGAACTGAAGCTTTCTTT
TRBV5-1	.	.	TRBJ2-3	17	CASSSTLGGGGPDTQYF	TGCGCCAGCAGCTCCACGTTGGGCGGCGGGGGCCCAGATACGCAGTATTTT
TRBV18	.	.	TRBJ1-4	14	CASSPDRQNEKLFF	TGTGCCAGCTCACCAGACAGACAGAATGAAAAACTGTTTTTT
TRBV2	TRBD1	.	TRBJ2-2	14	CASSRDRGTGELFF	TGTGCCAGCAGTCGAGACAGGGGCACCGGGGAGCTGTTTTTT
TRBV30	.	.	TRBJ2-1	11	CAWSGQNEQFF	TGTGCCTGGAGTGGGCAAAATGAGCAGTTCTTC
TRBV2	TRBD1	.	TRBJ1-1	14	CASSATGGAAEAFF	TGTGCCAGCAGTGCGACAGGGGGCGCCGCTGAAGCTTTCTTT
TRBV15	.	.	TRBJ2-3	15	CATSRAPTPTDTQYF	TGTGCCACCAGCAGAGCACCAACACCCACAGATACGCAGTATTTT
TRBV9	TRBD1	.	TRBJ2-2	20	CASSVAWGDRVGSPTGELFF	TGTGCCAGCAGCGTAGCATGGGGGGACAGGGTAGGTTCTCCCACCGGGGAGCTGTTTTTT
TRBV6-5	TRBD1	.	TRBJ1-2	14	CASSYTGEGYGYTF	TGTGCCAGCAGTTACACAGGGGAAGGTTATGGCTACACCTTC
TRBV10-3	.	.	TRBJ1-1	12	CAISESREEAFF	TGTGCCATCAGTGAGTCAAGGGAGGAAGCTTTCTTT
TRBV19	.	few	TRBJ1-2	13	CASRYEGGYGYTF	TGTGCCAGTAGGTATGAGGGAGGCTATGGCTACACCTTC
TRBV19	TRBD1	.	TRBJ1-1	15	CASSIIGTVNTEAFF	TGTGCCAGTAGTATTATTGGGACAGTTAACACTGAAGCTTTCTTT
TRBV5-6	.	.	TRBJ1-4	16	CASSQYRQAANEKLFF	TGTGCCAGCAGCCAGTATCGACAGGCGGCTAATGAAAAACTGTTTTTT
TRBV6-5	TRBD1	once	TRBJ1-5	14	CASSIDRGNQPQHF	TGTGCCAGCAGCATCGACAGGGGGAATCAGCCCCAGCATTTT
TRBV9	TRBD1	.	TRBJ1-5	14	CASSAGQENQPQHF	TGTGCCAGCAGCGCGGGACAGGAGAATCAGCCCCAGCATTTT
TRBV5-1	TRBD2	.	TRBJ2-1	16	CASSSRTSGGAVEQFF	TGCGCCAGCAGCTCCCGGACTAGCGGGGGGGCCGTTGAGCAGTTCTTC
TRBV29-1	TRBD1	.	TRBJ2-1	15	CSAKDRVGSNNEQFF	TGCAGCGCCAAGGACAGGGTAGGTTCGAACAATGAGCAGTTCTTC
TRBV19	TRBD1	.	TRBJ1-2	14	CASRRQGAGYGYTF	TGTGCCAGTAGACGACAGGGGGCTGGCTATGGCTACACCTTC
TRBV5-8	.	.	TRBJ2-1	14	CASSFRSSYNEQFF	TGTGCCAGCAGCTTCCGGTCCTCCTACAATGAGCAGTTCTTC
TRBV30	TRBD1	.	TRBJ2-7	12	CAWSPGGAKQYF	TGTGCCTGGAGTCCAGGGGGCGCGAAGCAGTACTTC
TRBV5-4	TRBD1	.	TRBJ1-3	15	CASSGGGTGGNTIYF	TGTGCCAGCAGCGGGGGGGGGACAGGAGGAAACACCATATATTTT
TRBV6-5	TRBD1	.	TRBJ2-7	14	CASSRDRLQYEQYF	TGTGCCAGCAGTCGGGACAGGCTTCAATACGAGCAGTACTTC
TRBV7-3	.	.	TRBJ2-2	14	CASSLQGNTGELFF	TGTGCCAGCAGCTTACAGGGGAACACCGGGGAGCTGTTTTTT
TRBV12-3/TRBV12-4	.	few	TRBJ1-2	12	CASSFHRTGYTF	TGTGCCAGCAGTTTTCATAGGACAGGCTACACCTTC
TRBV7-3	.	.	TRBJ2-1	15	CASSPDRENYNEQFF	TGTGCCAGCAGCCCTGACAGAGAAAACTACAATGAGCAGTTCTTC
TRBV7-3	TRBD1	.	TRBJ1-4	15	CASSLIGGAGEKLFF	TGTGCCAGCAGCCTCATAGGGGGCGCGGGTGAAAAACTGTTTTTT
TRBV10-3	TRBD1	.	TRBJ1-2	14	CAISWTGENYGYTF	TGTGCCATCAGCTGGACAGGGGAAAACTATGGCTACACCTTC
TRBV6-6	TRBD1	.	TRBJ1-2	16	CASSSYQGQEIYGYTF	TGTGCCAGCAGTTCTTATCAGGGACAGGAAATCTATGGCTACACCTTC
TRBV6-5	.	.	TRBJ1-2	14	CASSEGGDNYGYTF	TGTGCCAGCTCAGAGGGGGGGGATAACTATGGCTACACCTTC
TRBV18	.	.	TRBJ1-5	15	CASSREGGGGQPQHF	TGTGCCAGCTCACGGGAAGGGGGGGGCGGTCAGCCCCAGCATTTT
TRBV2	TRBD2	.	TRBJ2-4	16	CASSEAGGLAKNIQYF	TGTGCCAGCAGTGAGGCGGGGGGCCTAGCCAAAAACATTCAGTACTTC
TRBV29-1	TRBD1	.	TRBJ1-1	12	CSVRDRETEAFF	TGCAGCGTCCGGGACAGGGAAACTGAAGCTTTCTTT
TRBV11-3	.	.	TRBJ2-3	15	CASSPRTVYTDTQYF	TGTGCCAGCTCGCCTCGCACAGTGTACACAGATACGCAGTATTTT